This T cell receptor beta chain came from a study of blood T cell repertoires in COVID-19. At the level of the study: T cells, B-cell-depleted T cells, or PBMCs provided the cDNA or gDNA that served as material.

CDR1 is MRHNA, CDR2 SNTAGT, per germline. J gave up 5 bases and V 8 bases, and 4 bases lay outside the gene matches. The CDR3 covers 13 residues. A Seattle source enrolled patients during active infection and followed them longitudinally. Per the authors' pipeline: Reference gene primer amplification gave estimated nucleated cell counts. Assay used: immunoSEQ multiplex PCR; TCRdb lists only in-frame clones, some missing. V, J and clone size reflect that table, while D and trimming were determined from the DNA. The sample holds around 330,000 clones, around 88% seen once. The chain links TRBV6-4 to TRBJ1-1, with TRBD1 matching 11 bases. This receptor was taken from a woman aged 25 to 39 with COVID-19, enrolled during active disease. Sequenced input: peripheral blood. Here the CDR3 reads CASRRDRGTEAFF. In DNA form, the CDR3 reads TGTGCCAGCCGTCGGGACAGGGGGACTGAAGCTTTCTTT.